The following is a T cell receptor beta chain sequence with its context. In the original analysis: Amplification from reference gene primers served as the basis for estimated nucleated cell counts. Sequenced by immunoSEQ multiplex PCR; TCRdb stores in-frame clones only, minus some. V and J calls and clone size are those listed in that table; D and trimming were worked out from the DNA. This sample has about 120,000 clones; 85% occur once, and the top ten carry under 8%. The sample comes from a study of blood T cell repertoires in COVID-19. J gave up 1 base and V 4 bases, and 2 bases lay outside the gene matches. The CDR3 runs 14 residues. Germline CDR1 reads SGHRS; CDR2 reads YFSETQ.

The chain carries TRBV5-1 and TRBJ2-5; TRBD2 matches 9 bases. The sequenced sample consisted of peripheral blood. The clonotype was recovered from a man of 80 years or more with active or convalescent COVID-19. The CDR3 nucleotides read TGCGCCAGCAGCCGTAGCGGGGGCCAAGAGACCCAGTACTTC. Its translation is CASSRSGGQETQYF.